Below are 18 T cell receptor beta chains sequenced from a single sample in a study of blood T cell repertoires in COVID-19. Profiled with immunoSEQ multiplex PCR; TCRdb holds only in-frame clones, not every one. The sample contains approximately 170,000 clones, 84% of which appear only once. Sequenced sample: peripheral blood. The receptors here all came from a woman aged 80 or over with COVID-19, enrolled during active disease.

The chain combines TRBV6-4 with TRBJ1-5, with 10 bases matching TRBD1. V lost 0 bases and J lost 0; bases outside the gene matches: 8. Per germline, CDR1 MRHNA and CDR2 SNTAGT. The CDR3 sequence is 19 residues long. CDR3 DNA: TGTGCCAGCAGTGACTCGAAGGGACAGGGGCCTTATAGCAATCAGCCCCAGCATTTT. This encodes CASSDSKGQGPYSNQPQHF.

The rearrangement uses TRBV14 and TRBJ1-2; 8 nucleotides match TRBD1. The germline CDR1 and CDR2 sequences are SGHDN and FVKESK. The CDR3 length is 16 residues. J gave up 8 bases and V 4 bases, and 15 bases lay outside the gene matches. CDR3 in amino acids: CASSPIGPRGREGYTF. CDR3 nucleotide sequence: TGTGCCAGCAGCCCAATTGGCCCCAGGGGGCGCGAAGGCTACACCTTC.

The chain carries TRBV2 and TRBJ2-5, with D possibly matching TRBD1 (6 bases). V lost 6 bases to trimming and J lost 1 base, with 9 bases between them. CDR3 length: 13 residues. Germline assignment: CDR1 SNHLY and CDR2 FYNNEI. The CDR3 coding sequence is TGTGCCAGCAGGGGGGCCAGCCAAGAGACCCAGTACTTC. Translated, it gives CASRGASQETQYF.

The rearrangement joins TRBV28 to TRBJ2-2; a weak D match, TRBD1 (5 bases). V gave up 1 base and J gave up 6 bases, with 12 bases separating them. CDR1 is MDHEN, CDR2 SYDVKM, per germline. This CDR3 is 15 amino acids long. The DNA for the CDR3 is TGTGCCAGCAGTTTATACAGGCATCAGGCCGGGGAGCTGTTTTTT. Translating it yields CASSLYRHQAGELFF.

The gene calls are TRBV14 and TRBJ1-6; D not resolved. CDR1 and CDR2 from the germline V gene are SGHDN and FVKESK. The CDR3 is made up of 13 amino acids. V was cut by 2 bases and J by 3 bases, with 2 bases left in between. CDR3 DNA: TGTGCCAGCAGCCAATACTATAATTCACCCCTCCACTTT. This encodes CASSQYYNSPLHF.

This clone was counted once. V usage is TRBV6-5 and J usage is TRBJ2-1; a possible D gene is TRBD1 (5 bases). This CDR3 is 14 amino acids long. Germline CDR1 MNHEY, CDR2 SVGAGI. Between the trimmed V and J ends, which lost 11 bases and 0 bases, there was a span of 14 bases. CDR3 in DNA: TGTGCCGTAAAAAGACAGAGCTCCTACAATGAGCAGTTCTTC. Its protein product is CAVKRQSSYNEQFF.

The chain carries TRBV27 and TRBJ1-5, with 9 bases that match TRBD1. This CDR3 is built from 14 residues. Germline V gives CDR1 MNHEY, CDR2 SMNVEV (reference sequence). With V trimmed by 6 bases and J by 5 bases, 5 bases remained unmatched. CDR3 residues: CASRSGTGYQPQHF. CDR3 DNA sequence: TGTGCCAGCAGGTCCGGGACAGGGTATCAGCCCCAGCATTTT.

The genes are TRBV29-1 and TRBJ2-7; 12 nucleotides line up with TRBD2. In germline, CDR1 is SQVTM, CDR2 ANQGSEA. The CDR3 is made up of 14 amino acids. V lost 2 bases, J lost 5 bases, and 4 bases stayed unmatched. Written as DNA, the CDR3 is TGCAGCGTTGAACAGACTAGCGGGAGAGACGAGCAGTACTTC. Translating it yields CSVEQTSGRDEQYF.

The chain has TRBV3-1 (or the pseudogene TRBV3-2) and TRBJ1-6; TRBD1 matches at 7 bases. V lost 0 bases to trimming and J lost 12 bases; unmatched junction nucleotides: 5. Germline CDR1 is LGHDT and CDR2 is YNNKEL (reference sequence). CDR3 length: 14 residues. CDR3 bases: TGTGCCAGCAGCCAAGAAGGGACAGCGTTACCCCTCCACTTT. This encodes CASSQEGTALPLHF.

The chain employs TRBV18 and TRBJ1-1; the D gene is possibly TRBD1 (6 bases). Between the trimmed V and J ends, which lost 3 bases and 8 bases, there was a span of 19 bases. The CDR3 has 15 residues. The V gene's germline CDR1 is KGHSH and CDR2 LQKENI. The DNA for the CDR3 is TGTGCCAGCTCACCCGAAACAGGGCGAAGGAGGGAAGCTTTCTTT. This sequence encodes CASSPETGRRREAFF.

V and J are TRBV11-2 and TRBJ1-2, with a weak D call TRBD1 (6 bases). V dropped 5 bases and J dropped 2 bases, with 9 bases sitting between them. Germline V gives CDR1 SGHAT, CDR2 FQNNGV. This CDR3 comprises 13 residues. The CDR3 DNA sequence: TGTGCCAGCAGCGCGGACAGCAACTATGGCTACACCTTC. Translated: CASSADSNYGYTF.

The sample holds one count of this clone. V usage is TRBV11-3 and J usage is TRBJ1-1; 8 nucleotides line up with TRBD1. CDR1 SGHNT and CDR2 YENEEA come from the germline V gene. V gave up 3 bases and J gave up 1 base; unmatched junction bases: 4. There are 15 residues in the CDR3. The CDR3 loop reads CASSLGGQGNTEAFF. CDR3 nucleotides: TGTGCCAGCAGCTTGGGAGGACAGGGGAACACTGAAGCTTTCTTT. The variable domain in full, completed from reference TRBV11-3 and TRBJ1-1, reads EAGVVQSPRYKIIEKKQPVAFWCNPISGHNTLYWYLQNLGQGPELLIRYENEEAVDDSQLPKDRFSAERLKGVDSTLKIQPAELGDSAVYLCASSLGGQGNTEAFFGQGTRLTVV.

The chain carries TRBV18 and TRBJ2-7; 9 bases are shared with TRBD2. Germline CDR1 is KGHSH and CDR2 is LQKENI. V shed 1 base and J 1 base; nucleotides not matched to a gene: 2. The CDR3 has 15 amino acids. The CDR3 spells CASSPLAGESYEQYF. CDR3 DNA sequence: TGTGCCAGCTCACCACTAGCGGGGGAGTCCTACGAGCAGTACTTC. Variable domain in full (rest from reference TRBV18 and TRBJ2-7): NAGVMQNPRHLVRRRGQEARLRCSPMKGHSHVYWYRQLPEEGLKFMVYLQKENIIDESGMPKERFSAEFPKEGPSILRIQQVVRGDSAAYFCASSPLAGESYEQYFGPGTRLTVT.

This chain links TRBV5-4 with TRBJ2-7; 9 nucleotides align to TRBD2. The germline gives CDR1 SGHNT, CDR2 YYREEE (reference sequence). The CDR3 extends over 13 amino acids. V lost 3 bases, J lost 5 bases, and 3 bases stayed unmatched. The CDR3 DNA reads as TGTGCCAGCAGCTATAGCGGGAGTAACGAGCAGTACTTC. Amino acids: CASSYSGSNEQYF.

V is TRBV5-1 and J is TRBJ2-7, with 11 bases matching TRBD2. Germline values: CDR1 SGHRS, CDR2 YFSETQ. V lost 0 bases and J lost 1; bases outside the gene matches: 9. This CDR3 spans 18 amino acids. In DNA form, the CDR3 reads TGCGCCAGCAGCTTGGACCCATCGACTAGCGGGACGTCCTACGAGCAGTACTTC. Translating it yields CASSLDPSTSGTSYEQYF.

In its sample, this clone was seen once. The V gene is TRBV6-1, the J gene TRBJ1-2; D ambiguous. Trimming removed 2 bases at V and 7 bases at J, with 8 bases between. This CDR3 is built from 12 residues. Germline V CDR1 and CDR2: MNHNS, SASEGT. The CDR3 sequence: CASSERASGYTF. CDR3 DNA sequence: TGTGCCAGCAGTGAACGCGCGAGTGGCTACACCTTC.

This clone was recorded a few times. The V call is TRBV5-1, the J call TRBJ2-3; D remains ambiguous. Germline V gene sequence: CDR1 SGHRS, CDR2 YFSETQ. The CDR3 contains 14 residues. Trimming removed 0 bases from V and 2 bases from J, with 7 bases in between. CDR3 in amino acids: CASSLGQVTDTQYF. The CDR3 coding sequence is TGCGCCAGCAGCTTGGGGCAGGTCACAGATACGCAGTATTTT.

The chain joins TRBV7-9 to TRBJ2-7, with D maybe TRBD1 (5 bases). The germline V gene encodes CDR1 SEHNR and CDR2 FQNEAQ (reference sequence). The CDR3 length is 15 residues. V lost 1 base to trimming and J lost 5 bases, with 15 bases between them. The CDR3 sequence is CASSLGQGITHEQYF. CDR3 bases: TGTGCCAGCAGCTTAGGGCAGGGCATAACCCACGAGCAGTACTTC.